This T cell receptor (beta chain) was profiled in a study of tumor and adjacent non-tumor tissue in lung cancer (dated by TCRdb to the late 2010s). Concerning the study at large: By cancer type, the cohort comprised under 15 adenocarcinoma patients, a couple of squamous cell carcinoma patients and 1 small cell lung cancer patient. Ages among the 15 or so patients ranged from roughly 31 to 85 years, there were 10 men and 5 women, and disease was at TNM stage I to III. Sequencing generated a total of about 130,000,000 productive TCRbeta reads, averaging roughly 4.4 million reads per sample. The study compared bulk TCRbeta repertoires from lung tumor tissue and matched distant non-tumor lung tissue of about 16 lung cancer patients. TCRbeta CDR3 sequencing was performed on roughly 27 paired specimens, with one tumor sample and one normal lung sample collected per patient. The investigation overall reported the following: Because peripheral blood was not sequenced, the blood TCRbeta repertoires of the lung cancer patients in the study went unexamined. Younger patients had significantly higher TCR diversity, and higher tumor TCR diversity was associated with shorter overall and disease-free survival. Neither the sequencing platform nor unique molecular identifiers are named or mentioned anywhere in the methods. With only around 15 patients in the cohort, the authors noted that larger samples and more detailed clinical data are needed. Tumor tissue showed significantly higher TCR diversity (inverse Simpson) than normal lung tissue, at about 400 vs 150 (P = 0.0075, Mann-Whitney U test). The top 100 clones accounted for a significantly larger cumulative portion of the repertoire in normal lung than in tumor tissue.

RNA was extracted from bulk unsorted tissue and checked for quality with a NanoDrop ND-1000 and an Agilent 2100. All donors had newly diagnosed lung cancer, had not received prior chemotherapy, and were admitted for thoracic surgery in China between August and November 2014. Anyone who had undergone radiotherapy or chemotherapy before, or who had another cancer at the same time, was left out of the study. Pieces of surgical tissue measuring about 1-2.3 cm3 were kept in RNAlater solution and held at -80 degrees C until needed. A remark on this clonotype: Its recognized antigen is unknown. Here the CDR3 omits its conserved ending phenylalanine or tryptophan, so a read error is the likely source.

Libraries were built with multiplex PCR. Instrument on record: Illumina HiSeq 2500. TCRbeta libraries were constructed through three rounds of nested PCR with primers (Table S4) according to protocols adapted from ARM-PCR. PCR products of 200-500 bp were gel-excised and purified with the QIAquick gel extraction kit before sequencing. The original methods were these. Trimmomatic was used to clean the reads, FLASH was used to merge the reads into complete CDR3 sequences, and MiTCR was used to assign the reads to V(D)J germline segments. VDJtools was used to compute clonal diversity as the inverse Simpson's index. Productive reads were defined as in-frame sequences without a premature stop codon. In TCRdb, the public reads were trimmed at Q25 with fastp and aligned with MiXCR, with productive beta chains retained. Rows with a matching CDR3 protein are joined into one entry that keeps the most common DNA and genes. TCRdb, rather than the study authors, made the V and J calls. Recorded for this sample are over 110,000 distinct CDR3 sequences; approximately 72% of them occurred a single time. The ten top clones hold 18% of the sample.

The CDR3 totals 13 residues, both ends included. Just the 39-base CDR3 DNA is kept, in frame starting at base 1. The germline V gene encodes CDR1 MGHRA and CDR2 YSYEKL. The sample was lung tumor tissue. The chain joins TRBV4-1 to TRBJ1-2; no D gene is confidently identified. The clonotype originates from a man in his sixties with small cell lung cancer. Here is the DNA: TGTGCCAGCAGCCAAGAGTGGGCGTGGGGCTACACCCTC. It translates as CASSQEWAWGYTL.